The text below deals with one TCR beta chain. The data derive from a study of control samples from healthy donors and cancer patients. Generated by immunoSEQ multiplex PCR, the TCRdb table keeps only in-frame clones and is missing some. The sample holds some 170,000 clones, about 95% seen once. The CDR3 covers 11 residues. V dropped 2 bases and J dropped 6 bases, with 6 bases sitting between them. The germline gives CDR1 GTSNPN, CDR2 SVGIG (reference sequence). This receptor was obtained from a man aged 55 to 70 with colorectal cancer. The source material was PBMCs. The chain has TRBV30 and TRBJ2-3; no definite D call. The CDR3 DNA reads TGTGCCTGGAGTCGGAGTGATACGCAGTATTTT. Residues: CAWSRSDTQYF.